The TCR beta chain described here comes from a study of identical twins. Study results and caveats: Twins' surplus sharing was weaker for beta out-of-frame sequences.

A universal primer site arose from template switching, and cDNA bore unique molecular identifiers. One entry per CDR3 protein, called by TCRdb with MiXCR from the 5' RACE reads. The data show around 480,000 distinct CDR3 sequences, 14% seen once. With regard to this clonotype: Its antigen remains unidentified.

CDR3 length: 15 residues. Germline CDR1 and CDR2: KGHDR and SFDVKD. The germline V and J ends were trimmed by 7 bases and 2 bases, with 15 bases remaining between them. These sequences were also reported in another study, on yellow fever vaccine responses in identical twins.

V is TRBV24-1 and J is TRBJ2-3, with D perhaps matching TRBD1 or TRBD2 (7 bases each). Material: CD4+ T cells sorted from blood. The clonotype was recovered from a woman younger than 30 in good health. The CDR3 DNA is TGTGCCACCAGGGGAGGGGGCTTTGACACAGATACGCAGTATTTT. Translated, it gives CATRGGGFDTDTQYF.